What follows is one T cell receptor (beta chain) and its context. Source study methods: Reference gene primer amplification yielded estimated nucleated cell counts. Profiled with immunoSEQ multiplex PCR; TCRdb holds only in-frame clones, not every one. V and J calls and clone size are as listed in that table; D and trimming were resolved from the DNA. The sample carries about 180,000 clones, about 85% recorded once. Germline CDR1 LNHDA, CDR2 SQIVND (reference sequence). There are 18 residues in the CDR3. V lost 4 bases, J lost 8 bases, and 15 bases stayed unmatched. The data are from a study of blood T cell repertoires in COVID-19. Background on the study: PBMCs, B-cell-depleted T cells, or T cells were the source of the cDNA or gDNA that made up the material.

The TCR was taken from a woman older than 75 with acute or convalescent COVID-19. The material sequenced was peripheral blood. The chain recombines TRBV19 with TRBJ1-6, with 9 positions matching TRBD1. Here the CDR3 reads CASSKNIAPGQGYSPLHF. CDR3 DNA sequence: TGTGCCAGTAGTAAAAATATCGCACCGGGACAGGGATATTCACCCCTCCACTTT.